This record looks at one T cell receptor (beta chain) sequence and its context. Its target is unknown. This CDR3 has 13 residues. The germline V gene encodes CDR1 MDHEN and CDR2 SYDVKM. V lost 3 bases, J lost 6 bases, and 8 bases lay in between. Investigators reverse transcribed all isolated RNA, so they sequenced expressed TCRB transcripts. TCRdb keeps only in-frame clones here, not all; method: immunoSEQ multiplex PCR. The repertoire holds approximately 730,000 clones, with around 15% as singletons. A single heparinised blood sample, averaging approximately 116 mL, was obtained per donor. These data originate in a study of beta chain features in type 1 diabetes. The study, taken as a whole, reports: PCR could preferentially amplify shorter templates, alike in patients and controls. There was a moderate but significant shortening of TCRB CDR3s in all four CD4+ subsets of Type 1 diabetes patients.

V is TRBV28 and J is TRBJ1-4, with D possibly being TRBD1 (5 bases). The TCR sequence derives from a man aged 18 to 30 with type 1 diabetes. The sequenced sample consisted of naive CD4+ T cells from blood. In DNA form, the CDR3 reads TGTGCCAGCAGTTTGGGGACGGATGAAAAACTGTTTTTT. This translates into CASSLGTDEKLFF.